A single sample gave rise to the 20 T cell receptor beta chains below, sequenced in a study of memory CD4+ T cells and cytomegalovirus serostatus. The sort gate was single viable CD3+CD4+CD8-CD45RO+ cells for memory CD4+ T cells. The table came from immunoSEQ multiplex PCR; TCRdb's copy has only in-frame clones and leaves some out. The sample lists roughly 45,000 clones, approximately 80% occurring once. Sequencing input: memory CD4+ T cells from blood. Receptors originate from an adult in good health and CMV-seronegative.

The J gene is TRBJ1-5, the V gene TRBV10-3, with TRBD1 identical over 7 bases. The CDR3 totals 13 residues. With 5 bases clipped from V and 7 bases from J, the junction kept 5 bases outside the gene matches. The germline V gene encodes CDR1 ENHRY and CDR2 SYGVKD. This chain's CDR3 is CAISQQGKQPQHF. The DNA of the CDR3 is TGTGCCATCAGTCAACAGGGGAAACAGCCCCAGCATTTT.

V and J are TRBV5-4 and TRBJ2-3, with 8 positions matching TRBD2. The length of the CDR3 is 14 residues. The ends lost 4 bases at V and 2 bases at J; junction bases unmatched: 3. Germline loops: CDR1 SGHNT, CDR2 YYREEE (reference sequence). This CDR3 is CASSKLAATDTQYF. DNA for the CDR3: TGTGCCAGCAGCAAACTAGCGGCCACAGATACGCAGTATTTT.

The chain uses TRBV11-3 and TRBJ1-1, with TRBD1 as a possible D gene (5 bases). The CDR3 loop spans 13 amino acids. Trimming took off 1 base at V and 5 bases at J, with 8 bases between the two ends. CDR1 is SGHNT and CDR2 is YENEEA in the germline V gene. CDR3 sequence reads: CASSLGRGTEAFF. In nucleotides, the CDR3 is TGTGCCAGCAGCTTAGGGAGGGGTACTGAAGCTTTCTTT.

The CDR3 DNA follows: TGTGCCAGCAGTGAGGGATGGGGCGGTGAGCAGTACTTC. The encoded protein is CASSEGWGGEQYF. The chain links TRBV2 to TRBJ2-7; TRBD1 is a possible D gene (5 bases). This CDR3 is built from 13 residues. In germline, CDR1 is SNHLY, CDR2 FYNNEI. V lost 3 bases and J 7 bases, leaving 13 bases between the germline ends.

The chain joins TRBV19 to TRBJ1-2; D perhaps matches TRBD1 (5 bases). Germline CDR1 is LNHDA and CDR2 is SQIVND (reference sequence). Trimming left V 3 bases short and J 8 bases short, with 19 bases between. This CDR3 region has 15 residues. CDR3 bases: TGTGCCAGTAGTATTCTTAGAGGGACCCTTCGGGGCTACACCTTC. Amino acids: CASSILRGTLRGYTF.

The chain has TRBV11-2 and TRBJ1-6; no definite D call. The germline CDR1 and CDR2 sequences are SGHAT and FQNNGV. The CDR3 runs to 13 residues. V was trimmed by 5 bases and J by 9 bases, leaving 11 bases between them. The DNA for the CDR3 is TGTGCCAGCAGCCCCGATTGGGTTTCACCCCTCCACTTT. Translating it yields CASSPDWVSPLHF.

The chain links TRBV11-2 to TRBJ2-1; 10 positions agree with TRBD2. CDR3 length equals 15 residues. Germline V gene lookup returns CDR1 SGHAT and CDR2 FQNNGV. V shed 4 bases and J 7 bases; nucleotides not matched to a gene: 7. The CDR3 bases are TGTGCCAGCAGCTCGGCTAGCGGGGGTAGAAATGAGCAGTTCTTC. Translating gives CASSSASGGRNEQFF.

This chain links TRBV11-2 with TRBJ2-5, with D tentatively TRBD1 (5 bases). Deletions cut 5 bases from V and 5 bases from J, with 18 bases between. Germline CDR1 reads SGHAT; CDR2 reads FQNNGV. The CDR3 has 15 amino acids. In DNA, the CDR3 is TGTGCCAGCAGCCTCCTGACAGTCCTCTCGGAGACCCAGTACTTC. Translating gives CASSLLTVLSETQYF.

This clone has only one observation. For the CDR3, the DNA is TGTGCCAGCGGTCAGACTGGATACAATGAGCAGTTCTTC. Translated: CASGQTGYNEQFF. The chain links TRBV6-5 to TRBJ2-1; D is undetermined. Deletions cut 8 bases from V and 4 bases from J, with 12 bases between. CDR3 length: 13 amino acids. Per germline, CDR1 MNHEY and CDR2 SVGAGI.

The rearrangement uses TRBV6-6 and TRBJ1-1, with D unclear. The germline CDR1 and CDR2 sequences are MNHNY and SVGAGI (reference sequence). The CDR3 sequence is 16 residues long. V was pared by 4 bases and J by 0 bases, with 15 bases between. CDR3 residues: CASSSVIWVLNTEAFF. The CDR3 DNA is TGTGCCAGCAGTTCAGTCATTTGGGTATTGAACACTGAAGCTTTCTTT.

CDR3 in amino acids: CASSLSGGPLYEQYF. The CDR3 DNA reads TGTGCCAGCAGCTTATCAGGTGGGCCCCTCTACGAGCAGTACTTC. V and J are TRBV7-3 and TRBJ2-5; no clear D. The end of the DNA fits TRBJ2-7 better, so the J call may be wrong. CDR1 and CDR2 from the germline V gene are SGHTA and FQGTGA. The CDR3 extends over 15 amino acids.

The chain is built from TRBV2 and TRBJ1-3; possibly TRBD1 for D (5 bases). The CDR3 runs 14 residues. The germline V gene encodes CDR1 SNHLY and CDR2 FYNNEI. Between the trimmed V and J ends, which lost 4 bases and 0 bases, there was a span of 7 bases. In DNA form, the CDR3 reads TGTGCCAGCAGTGGACAGTTCTCTGGAAACACCATATATTTT. It yields the protein CASSGQFSGNTIYF.

V is TRBV11-3 and J is TRBJ2-3; D possibly corresponds to TRBD2 (6 bases). CDR1 SGHNT and CDR2 YENEEA come from the germline V gene. V was cut by 2 bases and J by 3 bases, with 9 bases left in between. This CDR3 spans 14 amino acids. CDR3 protein: CASSLYRGTDTQYF. The CDR3 DNA is TGTGCCAGCAGCTTATACCGGGGGACAGATACGCAGTATTTT.

V gene TRBV2 combines with J gene TRBJ1-3; 7 bases agree with TRBD1. Trimming took 8 bases from V and 0 from J; bases not matched to a gene: 16. The CDR3 has 18 amino acids. In germline, CDR1 is SNHLY, CDR2 FYNNEI. The CDR3 nucleotides are TGTGCCAGCGCCGGACAGGCTCTATCTGGGGGCTCTGGAAACACCATATATTTT. Protein product: CASAGQALSGGSGNTIYF.

Details on this clone: The junction differs from germline at one of its ends, possibly a read error. The chain is built from TRBV19 and TRBJ2-1, with D maybe TRBD2 (5 bases). Germline CDR1 reads LNHDA; CDR2 reads SQIVND (reference sequence). CDR3 length: 16 residues. The CDR3 DNA sequence: TGTGCCAGTAGTATGGGCTATGGAGCTAGCTACGATGAGCAGTTCTTC. This encodes CASSMGYGASYDEQFF.

This chain connects TRBV19 to TRBJ1-5, with D possibly matching TRBD1 (6 bases). CDR3 size: 15 residues. Between the trimmed V and J ends, which lost 6 bases and 0 bases, there was a span of 12 bases. The germline V gene encodes CDR1 LNHDA and CDR2 SQIVND (reference sequence). This CDR3 reads CASRPAGDSNQPQHF. The CDR3 DNA reads TGTGCCAGTAGGCCTGCAGGGGATAGCAATCAGCCCCAGCATTTT.

The CDR3 DNA sequence: TGTGCCAGCACCCAGACAGGGCGTTCCTACAATGAGCAGTTCTTC. Translating it yields CASTQTGRSYNEQFF. This chain connects TRBV11-2 to TRBJ2-1, with 7 bases matching TRBD1. The CDR3 has 15 amino acids. Germline-derived CDR1 and CDR2 are SGHAT and FQNNGV. V gave up 7 bases and J gave up 1 base; unmatched junction bases: 7.

Here the CDR3 DNA reads TGTGCCAGCTCAACGGGACTTGGTGGCTACACCTTC. It is translated as CASSTGLGGYTF. The V gene is TRBV18, the J gene TRBJ1-2; D is perhaps TRBD1 (5 bases). This CDR3 spans 12 amino acids. Germline V gives CDR1 KGHSH, CDR2 LQKENI. Trimming removed 5 bases from V and 7 bases from J, with 11 bases in between.

This clone was recorded a few times. This chain connects TRBV5-1 to TRBJ1-6; weak D call: TRBD1 (6 bases). The CDR3 sequence is 16 residues long. Trimming left V 0 bases short and J 10 bases short, with 17 bases between. Germline V gene data show CDR1 as SGHRS and CDR2 as YFSETQ. CDR3 in amino acids: CASSLEWNRAGSPLHF. DNA of the CDR3: TGCGCCAGCAGCTTGGAGTGGAACAGGGCCGGGTCACCCCTCCACTTT.

V gene TRBV4-2 combines with J gene TRBJ1-2; D gene uncertain. The V end lost 1 base, the J end lost 2 bases, and 11 bases lay between the germline ends. Germline CDR1 is LGHNA and CDR2 is YNFKEQ. The CDR3 runs to 15 residues. CDR3 coding DNA: TGTGCCAGCAGCCAAGTGTCTGCGCTAAACTATGGCTACACCTTC. It codes for CASSQVSALNYGYTF.